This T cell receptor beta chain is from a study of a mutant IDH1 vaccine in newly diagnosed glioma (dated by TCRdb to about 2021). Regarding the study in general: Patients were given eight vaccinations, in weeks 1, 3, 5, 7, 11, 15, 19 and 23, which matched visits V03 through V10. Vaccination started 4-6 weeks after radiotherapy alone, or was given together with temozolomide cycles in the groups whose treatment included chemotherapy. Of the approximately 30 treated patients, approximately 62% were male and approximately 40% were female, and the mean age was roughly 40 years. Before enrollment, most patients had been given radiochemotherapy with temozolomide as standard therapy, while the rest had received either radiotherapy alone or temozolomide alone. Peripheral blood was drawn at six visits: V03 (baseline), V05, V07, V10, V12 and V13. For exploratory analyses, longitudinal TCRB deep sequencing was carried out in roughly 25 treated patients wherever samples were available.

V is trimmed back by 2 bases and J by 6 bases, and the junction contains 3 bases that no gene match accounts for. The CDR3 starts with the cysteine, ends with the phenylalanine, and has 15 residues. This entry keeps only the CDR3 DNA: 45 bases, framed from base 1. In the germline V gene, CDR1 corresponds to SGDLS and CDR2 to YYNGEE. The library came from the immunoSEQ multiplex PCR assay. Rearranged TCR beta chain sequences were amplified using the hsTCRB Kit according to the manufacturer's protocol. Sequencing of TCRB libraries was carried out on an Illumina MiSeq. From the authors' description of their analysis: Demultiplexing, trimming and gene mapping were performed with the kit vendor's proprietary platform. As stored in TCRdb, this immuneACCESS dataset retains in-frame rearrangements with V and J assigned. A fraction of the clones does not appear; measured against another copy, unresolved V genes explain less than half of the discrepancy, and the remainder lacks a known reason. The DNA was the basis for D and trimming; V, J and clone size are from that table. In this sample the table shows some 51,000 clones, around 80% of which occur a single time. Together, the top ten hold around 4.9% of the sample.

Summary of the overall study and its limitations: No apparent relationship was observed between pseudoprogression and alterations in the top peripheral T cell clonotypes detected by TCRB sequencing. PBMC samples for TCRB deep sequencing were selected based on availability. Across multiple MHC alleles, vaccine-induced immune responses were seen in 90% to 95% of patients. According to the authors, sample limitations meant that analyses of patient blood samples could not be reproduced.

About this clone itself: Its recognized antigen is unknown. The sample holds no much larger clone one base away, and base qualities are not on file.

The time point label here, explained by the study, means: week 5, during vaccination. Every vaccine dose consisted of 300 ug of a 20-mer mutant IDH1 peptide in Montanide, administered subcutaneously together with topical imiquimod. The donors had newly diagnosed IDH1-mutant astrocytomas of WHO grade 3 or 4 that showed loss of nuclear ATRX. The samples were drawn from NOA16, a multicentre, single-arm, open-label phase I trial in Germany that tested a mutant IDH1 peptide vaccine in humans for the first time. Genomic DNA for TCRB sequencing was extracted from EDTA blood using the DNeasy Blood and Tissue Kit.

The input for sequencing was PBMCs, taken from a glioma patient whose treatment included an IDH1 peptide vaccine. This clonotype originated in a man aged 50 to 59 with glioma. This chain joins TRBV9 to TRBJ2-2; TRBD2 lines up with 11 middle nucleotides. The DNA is TGTGCCAGCAGCGTTAGCGGGGGGGCCTCCGGGGAGCTGTTTTTT. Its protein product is CASSVSGGASGELFF.